The entry that follows covers one T cell receptor beta chain sequence. These data belong to a study of T cells in Graves' hyperthyroidism and ophthalmopathy. Amplification of TCR beta CDR3 regions used RNA as the template. HTBI primers were the set used in a first-round RT-PCR of the TCR CDR3. TCRdb reanalysed the multiplex PCR reads using MiXCR and keeps one entry per CDR3 protein. The sample lists 700,000 to 950,000 distinct CDR3 sequences; around a third were seen once. Per the germline V gene, CDR1 is LNHDA and CDR2 is SQIVND (reference sequence). With 0 bases removed from V and 3 bases from J, the gap between germline ends came to 9 bases. CDR3 length: 14 amino acids.

The TCR was taken from a woman aged 40 to 55 with Graves' hyperthyroidism. The material sequenced was blood. The chain links TRBV19 to TRBJ2-7; D is ambiguous. The CDR3 bases are TGTGCCAGTAGTATAGATTCGCCCAGCTACGAGCAGTACTTC. It translates to CASSIDSPSYEQYF.